This T cell receptor (beta chain) comes out of a study of T cell repertoires in cytomegalovirus infection. On the study more broadly: Matching HLA type, along with CMV infection, was indicated by public TCR beta signatures. Notes on the study in general: Cumulative frequency (of public TCR beta family members) identified carriers of CMV plus the relevant HLA. Dominant in the ex vivo response were TCR beta clonotypes restricted by HLA-C and specific for CMV.

Concerning this clonotype itself: Its target is unknown.

This CDR3 comprises 13 residues. Germline V gene lookup returns CDR1 DFQATT and CDR2 SNEGSKA (reference sequence). V lost 4 bases, J lost 2 bases, and 10 bases lay in between. TCRdb re-called the reads through MiXCR, storing one row per CDR3 protein. The sample has 200,000 to 300,000 distinct CDR3 sequences; 9% to 15% are singletons. The chain carries TRBV20-1 and TRBJ2-3; no clear D gene. The sequence was obtained from a human donor in good health (CMV status not recorded). Some clones in this sample may be carry-over from other donors' samples. The material sequenced was PBMCs. The CDR3 DNA follows: TGCAGTGCTATAGGGCACAACACAGATACGCAGTATTTT. This gives the protein CSAIGHNTDTQYF.